Listed below are T cell receptor beta chains from one sample, sequenced in a study of blood T cell repertoires in COVID-19. Assay: immunoSEQ multiplex PCR; the TCRdb copy retains only in-frame clones and omits some. This sample has 140,000 or so clones, with nearly 90% found just once. Sequencing input: peripheral blood. These receptors were obtained from a man between 65 and 80 years old with acute or convalescent COVID-19. CDR3s include the opening cysteine and the closing phenylalanine or tryptophan. A D gene is named only where the DNA matches it firmly. Expanded clones are given a class, and other clones once, few, many or no size at all.

D,size,length,J,V,CDR3,DNA
NA,NA,15,TRBJ1-1,TRBV19,CASSSTAGRTTEAFF,TGTGCCAGTAGTTCCACAGCGGGAAGGACCACTGAAGCTTTCTTT
NA,NA,13,TRBJ2-2,TRBV5-1,CASSHLGPGELFF,TGCGCCAGCAGCCACTTGGGCCCCGGGGAGCTGTTTTTT
TRBD2,NA,17,TRBJ2-1,TRBV5-1,CASSSDTSVSSYNEQFF,TGCGCCAGCAGTTCAGATACTAGCGTCAGCTCCTACAATGAGCAGTTCTTC
TRBD1,NA,17,TRBJ2-7,TRBV28,CASSSSPRTGGSYEQYF,TGTGCCAGCAGTTCTTCTCCCAGGACAGGGGGGTCCTACGAGCAGTACTTC
NA,once,12,TRBJ2-1,TRBV2,CASSGQRNEQFF,TGTGCCAGCTCCGGACAGCGCAATGAGCAGTTCTTC
NA,NA,16,TRBJ2-3,TRBV27,CASRDSSSSPTDTQYF,TGTGCCAGCAGGGACTCTAGCTCCTCCCCCACAGATACGCAGTATTTT
TRBD1,NA,17,TRBJ2-2,TRBV19,CASREGLGQGANGELFF,TGTGCCAGTAGGGAAGGTTTGGGACAGGGGGCGAACGGGGAGCTGTTTTTT
TRBD2,NA,13,TRBJ2-1,TRBV29-1,CSVRGGSYNEQFF,TGCAGCGTTCGGGGGGGGAGTTACAATGAGCAGTTCTTC
TRBD1,NA,12,TRBJ2-7,TRBV19,CASSTTGPEQYF,TGTGCCAGTAGTACGACAGGGCCCGAGCAGTACTTC
NA,few,13,TRBJ1-1,TRBV6-5,CASSLRRDTEAFF,TGTGCCAGCAGCCTCCGGCGGGACACTGAAGCTTTCTTT
TRBD1,NA,14,TRBJ2-7,TRBV7-9,CASSSSGGSYEQYF,TGTGCCAGCAGCTCCTCAGGGGGCTCCTACGAGCAGTACTTC
NA,NA,13,TRBJ2-3,TRBV27,CASSLMASDTQYF,TGTGCCAGCAGTTTAATGGCATCAGATACGCAGTATTTT
NA,NA,14,TRBJ2-5,TRBV21-1,CASTALAGQETQYF,TGTGCCAGCACCGCCTTAGCGGGCCAAGAGACCCAGTACTTC
TRBD1,few,13,TRBJ1-5,TRBV24-1,CATSRDSDQPQHF,TGTGCCACCAGTAGGGACAGCGATCAGCCCCAGCATTTT
NA,NA,12,TRBJ2-3,TRBV10-1,CASSSSGDTQYF,NA
TRBD2,NA,16,TRBJ2-7,TRBV10-3,CAISAGLAGEAYEQYF,TGTGCCATCAGTGCCGGACTAGCGGGGGAGGCCTACGAGCAGTACTTC
NA,NA,13,TRBJ1-2,TRBV3-1/TRBV3-2,CASSQGGENGYTF,TGTGCCAGCAGCCAAGGGGGGGAGAATGGCTACACCTTC
TRBD1,NA,15,TRBJ1-4,TRBV28,CASSSPGTGKEKLFF,TGTGCCAGCAGCTCGCCCGGGACAGGGAAGGAAAAACTGTTTTTT
NA,NA,13,TRBJ1-5,TRBV6-5,CASRTDSNQPQHF,TGTGCCAGCCGGACAGATAGCAATCAGCCCCAGCATTTT
TRBD1,once,17,TRBJ2-1,TRBV3-1/TRBV3-2,CASSNRDRGPSYNEQFF,TGTGCCAGCAGCAACCGGGACAGGGGGCCCTCCTACAATGAGCAGTTCTTC
NA,once,13,TRBJ1-5,TRBV9,CASSVAPSGPQHF,TGTGCCAGCAGCGTAGCCCCGTCCGGGCCCCAGCATTTT
NA,NA,14,TRBJ1-1,TRBV18,CASSPTTVNTEAFF,TGTGCCAGCTCACCGACGACAGTGAACACTGAAGCTTTCTTT
TRBD1,NA,15,TRBJ1-6,TRBV28,CASSQRQGAYSPLHF,TGTGCCAGCAGTCAAAGACAGGGGGCGTACTCACCCCTCCACTTT
NA,NA,10,TRBJ1-2,TRBV19,CASGRQGYTF,TGTGCCAGTGGCAGGCAAGGCTACACCTTC
TRBD2,NA,16,TRBJ2-5,TRBV5-5,CASSLRLAGKQETQYF,TGTGCCAGCAGCTTGAGACTAGCGGGGAAACAAGAGACCCAGTACTTC
NA,NA,14,TRBJ1-5,TRBV19,CASSRAQANQPQHF,TGTGCCAGTAGTCGTGCGCAGGCCAATCAGCCCCAGCATTTT
NA,NA,11,TRBJ1-2,TRBV25-1,CASSEWTGYTF,TGTGCCAGCAGTGAATGGACAGGCTACACCTTC
TRBD1,NA,14,TRBJ2-7,TRBV5-1,CASSSRGPNGEQYF,TGCGCCAGCAGCTCGAGGGGGCCTAACGGGGAGCAGTACTTC
TRBD1,NA,12,TRBJ2-3,TRBV19,CASSILGQGQYF,TGTGCCAGTAGTATATTGGGACAGGGGCAGTATTTT
NA,NA,13,TRBJ1-6,TRBV28,CASSQGYNSPLHF,TGTGCCAGCAGTCAGGGCTATAATTCACCCCTCCACTTT
NA,NA,17,TRBJ1-2,TRBV7-2,CASSLGLSRQGQVGYTF,TGTGCCAGCAGCTTAGGATTAAGCCGGCAGGGGCAGGTGGGCTACACCTTC
TRBD1,NA,14,TRBJ2-7,TRBV2,CASSGTGARYEQYF,TGTGCCAGCAGTGGGACAGGGGCCAGGTACGAGCAGTACTTC
NA,NA,17,TRBJ1-4,TRBV3-1/TRBV3-2,CASSLLSGGRTNEKLFF,TGTGCCAGCAGCCTCCTAAGTGGGGGGAGGACTAATGAAAAACTGTTTTTT
NA,NA,16,TRBJ2-1,TRBV21-1,CASSKPGLAGDNEQFF,TGTGCCAGCAGCAAACCCGGACTAGCGGGGGACAATGAGCAGTTCTTC
NA,NA,14,TRBJ1-4,TRBV6-1,CASSEVGANEKLFF,TGTGCCAGCAGTGAAGTGGGAGCTAATGAAAAACTGTTTTTT
NA,NA,13,TRBJ1-1,TRBV7-3,CASSWAGNTEAFF,TGTGCCAGCAGTTGGGCGGGGAACACTGAAGCTTTCTTT
NA,NA,15,TRBJ1-5,TRBV2,CASSVRQASNQPQHF,TGTGCCAGCAGTGTTAGACAGGCTAGCAATCAGCCCCAGCATTTT
NA,NA,15,TRBJ1-2,TRBV19,CASREKQNQGKIYTF,TGTGCCAGTAGGGAAAAACAGAACCAGGGTAAGATCTACACCTTC
TRBD2,few,15,TRBJ2-5,TRBV5-1,CASSVTSGGAKTQYF,TGCGCCAGCAGCGTGACTAGCGGGGGGGCAAAGACCCAGTACTTC
TRBD1,NA,17,TRBJ1-1,TRBV12-5,CASGLVGKGARNTEAFF,TGTGCTAGTGGTTTGGTAGGGAAGGGGGCGCGGAACACTGAAGCTTTCTTT
NA,NA,15,TRBJ1-3,TRBV2,CASSDVGKAGNTIYF,TGTGCCAGCAGTGACGTGGGCAAGGCTGGAAACACCATATATTTT
TRBD2,NA,13,TRBJ2-7,TRBV11-2,CATRLPGGGEQYF,TGTGCCACCAGACTCCCGGGAGGAGGAGAGCAGTACTTC
TRBD2,NA,16,TRBJ2-3,TRBV6-5,CASSYAGGKSTDTQYF,TGTGCCAGCAGTTACGCGGGGGGAAAGAGCACAGATACGCAGTATTTT
NA,NA,15,TRBJ1-2,TRBV6-1,CASSEPGEGTYGYTF,TGTGCCAGCAGTGAACCCGGGGAAGGCACGTATGGCTACACCTTC
NA,NA,15,TRBJ1-5,TRBV27,CASSFRGQSNQPQHF,TGTGCCAGCAGTTTTCGCGGACAGAGCAATCAGCCCCAGCATTTT
TRBD1,NA,13,TRBJ1-1,TRBV7-9,CASSPGGGTEAFF,TGTGCCAGCAGCCCAGGGGGCGGCACTGAAGCTTTCTTT
NA,NA,14,TRBJ1-5,TRBV10-3,CAIRGGYSNQPQHF,TGTGCCATCAGGGGGGGGTATAGCAATCAGCCCCAGCATTTT
NA,NA,15,TRBJ1-1,TRBV7-2,CASSLDSQVNTEAFF,TGTGCCAGCAGCTTGGACAGCCAAGTGAACACTGAAGCTTTCTTT
NA,once,16,TRBJ1-6,TRBV11-2,CASSPRGGVLNSPLHF,TGTGCCAGCAGCCCCCGTGGGGGGGTCCTAAATTCACCCCTCCACTTT
TRBD2,NA,13,TRBJ2-7,TRBV2,CASKSSGSYEQYF,TGTGCCAGCAAATCTAGCGGGAGTTACGAGCAGTACTTC